Presented here are 2 T cell receptor beta chains from one specimen sequenced in a study of technical replicates of blood from several donors. Only in-frame clones appear in the TCRdb table, and some are missing; sequencing was by immunoSEQ multiplex PCR. This table has about 54,000 clones, around 94% appearing once. The sample was T cells isolated from PBMCs. All receptors come from a human donor in good health.

V gene TRBV7-6 combines with J gene TRBJ2-1, with 10 bases aligning to TRBD2. Germline loops: CDR1 SGHVS, CDR2 FNYEAQ. The junction had 10 bases not matched to a gene; V was cut back by 1 base and J by 1 base. CDR3 length: 19 residues. The CDR3 spells CASSLVPEGSGRSYNEQFF. The CDR3 nucleotides are TGTGCCAGCAGCTTAGTTCCCGAAGGTAGCGGGAGGTCCTACAATGAGCAGTTCTTC.

The rearrangement links TRBV5-1 to TRBJ1-1; 8 bases line up with TRBD1. There are 13 residues in the CDR3. Germline V lookup: CDR1 SGHRS, CDR2 YFSETQ. J gave up 7 bases and V 4 bases, and 6 bases lay outside the gene matches. As DNA, the CDR3 is TGCGCCAGCAGCCCTACAGGGGGTGATGAAGCTTTCTTT. Translation gives CASSPTGGDEAFF.